Listed below are T cell receptor beta chains from one sample, sequenced in a study of CD8+CD57+ T cells in acquired aplastic anemia. TCRdb analysed the reads with MiXCR anew, one entry per CDR3 protein. In the table there are under 200,000 distinct CDR3 sequences, under 50% of which are singletons. Sequencing was done on a sample of sorted CD4+, CD8+, or CD8+CD57+ T cells (not recorded which) from PBMCs. Receptors were obtained from a human donor with aplastic anemia. Both conserved end residues are trimmed from each CDR3. Fields, in order: J gene, V gene, CDR3 length, CDR3 protein.

J gene: TRBJ1-4
V gene: TRBV5-1
CDR3 length: 12
CDR3 protein: ASSLWQDNEKLF

J gene: TRBJ2-3
V gene: TRBV12-3/TRBV12-4
CDR3 length: 13
CDR3 protein: ASSVRDGSTDTQY

J gene: TRBJ2-2
V gene: TRBV9
CDR3 length: 10
CDR3 protein: ASGGTYGELF

J gene: TRBJ1-2
V gene: TRBV7-2
CDR3 length: 11
CDR3 protein: ASSLQGFPGYT

J gene: TRBJ2-1
V gene: TRBV7-8
CDR3 length: 12
CDR3 protein: ASSLAGGEDEQF

J gene: TRBJ1-2
V gene: TRBV7-6
CDR3 length: 11
CDR3 protein: ASSQGQPYGYT

J gene: TRBJ2-7
V gene: TRBV5-1
CDR3 length: 11
CDR3 protein: ASSLESSYEQY

J gene: TRBJ2-7
V gene: TRBV20-1
CDR3 length: 13
CDR3 protein: SAPSQTGRSDEQY

J gene: TRBJ2-7
V gene: TRBV20-1
CDR3 length: 9
CDR3 protein: SANGDYEQY

J gene: TRBJ1-2
V gene: TRBV15
CDR3 length: 13
CDR3 protein: ATRESGSGNYGYT

J gene: TRBJ2-7
V gene: TRBV6-5
CDR3 length: 11
CDR3 protein: ASSYSRTNEQY

J gene: TRBJ1-2
V gene: TRBV7-9
CDR3 length: 13
CDR3 protein: ASSLARGEVYGYT

J gene: TRBJ1-1
V gene: TRBV24-1
CDR3 length: 12
CDR3 protein: ATSDSLGGTGAF

J gene: TRBJ2-7
V gene: TRBV20-1
CDR3 length: 12
CDR3 protein: SARDTGDFYEQY

J gene: TRBJ1-1
V gene: TRBV20-1
CDR3 length: 14
CDR3 protein: SAPDTKKTGNTEAF

J gene: TRBJ1-1
V gene: TRBV29-1
CDR3 length: 11
CDR3 protein: SGGQGFSTEAF

J gene: TRBJ2-6
V gene: TRBV19
CDR3 length: 14
CDR3 protein: ASSIARADGANVLT

J gene: TRBJ1-6
V gene: TRBV4-1
CDR3 length: 14
CDR3 protein: ASSQEAGSYNSPLH

J gene: TRBJ2-7
V gene: TRBV5-5
CDR3 length: 12
CDR3 protein: ASSLFDPSYEQY

J gene: TRBJ1-2
V gene: TRBV15
CDR3 length: 13
CDR3 protein: ATSSRRDFSNGYT

J gene: TRBJ2-5
V gene: TRBV11-1
CDR3 length: 14
CDR3 protein: ASSLAYGQGEETQY

J gene: TRBJ2-3
V gene: TRBV20-1
CDR3 length: 12
CDR3 protein: SARVGGGTDTQY

J gene: TRBJ2-5
V gene: TRBV29-1
CDR3 length: 10
CDR3 protein: SVSKFQETQY

J gene: TRBJ2-3
V gene: TRBV14
CDR3 length: 11
CDR3 protein: ASSSDSTDTQY

J gene: TRBJ1-6
V gene: TRBV19
CDR3 length: 13
CDR3 protein: ASSIRGEGNSPLH

J gene: TRBJ1-1
V gene: TRBV28
CDR3 length: 9
CDR3 protein: ASSFSTEAF

J gene: TRBJ2-2
V gene: TRBV19
CDR3 length: 14
CDR3 protein: ASSPGSPVGTGELF

J gene: TRBJ1-5
V gene: TRBV2
CDR3 length: 12
CDR3 protein: ASSGGGASQPQH

J gene: TRBJ1-2
V gene: TRBV28
CDR3 length: 12
CDR3 protein: ASSRPQGLNGYT

J gene: TRBJ2-1
V gene: TRBV20-1
CDR3 length: 10
CDR3 protein: SARGEAGEQF

J gene: TRBJ1-2
V gene: TRBV20-1
CDR3 length: 11
CDR3 protein: STGTGGGYGYT

J gene: TRBJ2-7
V gene: TRBV20-1
CDR3 length: 13
CDR3 protein: SAKRSSGRAIWQY

J gene: TRBJ1-6
V gene: TRBV7-6
CDR3 length: 12
CDR3 protein: ASSLAYGGSPLH

J gene: TRBJ1-2
V gene: TRBV19
CDR3 length: 12
CDR3 protein: ASTQGITNYGYT

J gene: TRBJ1-1
V gene: TRBV20-1
CDR3 length: 12
CDR3 protein: SAREGGPNTEAF

J gene: TRBJ2-1
V gene: TRBV7-3
CDR3 length: 13
CDR3 protein: ASSPRGGTYNEQF

J gene: TRBJ1-1
V gene: TRBV20-1
CDR3 length: 11
CDR3 protein: SARAIVRGEAF

J gene: TRBJ2-2
V gene: TRBV7-3
CDR3 length: 11
CDR3 protein: ASEGGNTGELF

J gene: TRBJ1-4
V gene: TRBV5-1
CDR3 length: 13
CDR3 protein: ASSFAGSFDEKLF

J gene: TRBJ2-5
V gene: TRBV19
CDR3 length: 13
CDR3 protein: ASDPGQGAWETQY

J gene: TRBJ2-5
V gene: TRBV20-1
CDR3 length: 10
CDR3 protein: SAQGAGETQY

J gene: TRBJ2-5
V gene: TRBV19
CDR3 length: 13
CDR3 protein: ASSMRRGQEETQY

J gene: TRBJ1-1
V gene: TRBV15
CDR3 length: 10
CDR3 protein: ATWTGNTEAF

J gene: TRBJ2-7
V gene: TRBV24-1
CDR3 length: 13
CDR3 protein: ATSDSTSGGYEQY

J gene: TRBJ2-7
V gene: TRBV7-9
CDR3 length: 12
CDR3 protein: ASSRTGGRGEQY

J gene: TRBJ1-3
V gene: TRBV19
CDR3 length: 13
CDR3 protein: ASSGDLTSGNTIY

J gene: TRBJ2-7
V gene: TRBV13
CDR3 length: 13
CDR3 protein: ASSSPPGQNYEQY

J gene: TRBJ2-5
V gene: TRBV6-1
CDR3 length: 14
CDR3 protein: ASSEMWALGKETQY

J gene: TRBJ1-6
V gene: TRBV7-9
CDR3 length: 10
CDR3 protein: ASSNNNSPLH

J gene: TRBJ2-5
V gene: TRBV10-2
CDR3 length: 11
CDR3 protein: ASLFTGSETQY

J gene: TRBJ2-3
V gene: TRBV7-3
CDR3 length: 13
CDR3 protein: AGSSRQDHTDAQY

J gene: TRBJ2-7
V gene: TRBV28
CDR3 length: 15
CDR3 protein: ASTPYRGSKSSYEQY

J gene: TRBJ2-6
V gene: TRBV6-1
CDR3 length: 17
CDR3 protein: ASSLMRTGANSGANVLT

J gene: TRBJ2-3
V gene: TRBV5-4
CDR3 length: 13
CDR3 protein: ASSLDRGFTDTQY

J gene: TRBJ1-5
V gene: TRBV3-1
CDR3 length: 11
CDR3 protein: ASSQGRDQPQH

J gene: TRBJ1-6
V gene: TRBV20-1
CDR3 length: 10
CDR3 protein: SASRRGSPLH

J gene: TRBJ2-5
V gene: TRBV7-7
CDR3 length: 14
CDR3 protein: ASRKTGTSDWETQY

J gene: TRBJ2-5
V gene: TRBV7-9
CDR3 length: 10
CDR3 protein: ASMRDAETQY

J gene: TRBJ2-5
V gene: TRBV5-1
CDR3 length: 13
CDR3 protein: ASSPGGSGSETQY